The 28 T cell receptor beta chains reported below all come from one sample, sequenced in a study of cytomegalovirus exposure and HLA in healthy donors. Both 60 Vbeta primers and 13 Jbeta primers went into the PCR. Data came from immunoSEQ multiplex PCR; TCRdb stores just in-frame clones and leaves some out. The data contain roughly 160,000 clones, around 82% of them singletons. Sequencing input: PBMCs. These receptors all stem from a boy between 2 and 10 years old in good health and CMV-seronegative.

To note about this clone: Other DNA sequences of this sample code for an identical CDR3. V is TRBV6-5 and J is TRBJ1-5; TRBD1 matches at 11 bases. V shed 6 bases and J 5 bases; nucleotides not matched to a gene: 3. The germline gives CDR1 MNHEY, CDR2 SVGAGI. The CDR3 is 14 residues long. CDR3 DNA sequence: TGTGCCAGCAGCCGGGGACAGGGGGATCAGCCCCAGCATTTT. This encodes CASSRGQGDQPQHF.

V is TRBV2 and J is TRBJ2-1; maybe TRBD1 (6 bases). The CDR3 contains 17 residues. V shed 2 bases and J shed 5 bases, with 19 bases lying between them. CDR1 and CDR2 (germline): SNHLY, FYNNEI. CDR3 in amino acids: CASSESSRDTTNNEQFF. The CDR3 DNA reads as TGTGCCAGCAGTGAATCATCTAGGGACACGACTAACAATGAGCAGTTCTTC.

This clone was detected a few times. CDR3 sequence (DNA): TGCACCGTGGACAGGAACACTGAAGCTTTCTTT. This encodes CTVDRNTEAFF. The V call is TRBV20-1, the J call TRBJ1-1, with a weak D call TRBD1 (6 bases). The V gene's germline CDR1 is DFQATT and CDR2 SNEGSKA (reference sequence). The CDR3 sequence is 11 residues long.

This clone was seen more than once but under ten times. The chain couples TRBV10-3 to TRBJ1-1, with 7 bases that match TRBD1. The CDR3 sequence is 16 residues long. Germline values: CDR1 ENHRY, CDR2 SYGVKD. Losses at the gene ends were 3 bases for V and 0 bases for J; bases not matched to a gene: 7. CDR3 sequence reads: CAISDPGTDMNTEAFF. The CDR3 region has the DNA TGTGCCATCAGTGACCCGGGGACAGACATGAACACTGAAGCTTTCTTT.

The chain has TRBV5-1 and TRBJ2-1, with 7 nucleotides matching TRBD1. V trimming: 3 bases; J trimming: 0 bases; junction bases outside the gene matches: 3. There are 15 residues in the CDR3. Germline V gives CDR1 SGHRS, CDR2 YFSETQ. CDR3 DNA sequence: TGCGCCAGCAGCTCGGGACAGAGCTCCTACAATGAGCAGTTCTTC. This gives the protein CASSSGQSSYNEQFF.

As DNA, the CDR3 is TGTGCCAGCAGTTCACGGACAGAGCAGTTCTTC. This translates into CASSSRTEQFF. The V gene is TRBV27, the J gene TRBJ2-1, with D possibly TRBD1 on 5 matching bases. Germline V gene sequence: CDR1 MNHEY, CDR2 SMNVEV (reference sequence). This CDR3 comprises 11 residues. The V end lost 4 bases, the J end lost 10 bases, and 8 bases lay between the germline ends.

J is TRBJ1-4 and V is TRBV19; possible D gene TRBD1, 5 bases. V lost 1 base, J lost 6 bases, and 9 bases lay in between. The length of the CDR3 is 14 residues. Per germline, CDR1 LNHDA and CDR2 SQIVND (reference sequence). CDR3 amino acids: CASSIGQQDEKLFF. The CDR3 DNA reads as TGTGCCAGTAGTATAGGACAGCAGGATGAAAAACTGTTTTTT.

This chain uses TRBV29-1 with TRBJ2-5; D is unclear. Trimming removed 2 bases at V and 5 bases at J, with 15 bases between. Germline-derived CDR1 and CDR2 are SQVTM and ANQGSEA. CDR3 length: 14 amino acids. CDR3 sequence reads: CSVERTPVGETQYF. The CDR3 DNA reads as TGCAGCGTTGAACGAACTCCCGTTGGTGAGACCCAGTACTTC.

The V call is TRBV7-6, the J call TRBJ2-7; possible D gene TRBD1, 5 bases. The length of the CDR3 is 14 residues. CDR1 is SGHVS and CDR2 is FNYEAQ in the germline V gene. V dropped 4 bases and J dropped 3 bases, with 13 bases sitting between them. CDR3: CASSSTDQGYEQYF. The CDR3 DNA reads as TGTGCCAGCAGCTCGACGGACCAGGGCTACGAGCAGTACTTC.

V is TRBV28 and J is TRBJ2-7; 9 nucleotides align to TRBD2. Per the germline V gene, CDR1 is MDHEN and CDR2 is SYDVKM. This CDR3 spans 13 amino acids. The V and J ends lost 2 bases and 7 bases, in that order; junction bases with no gene match: 3. DNA for the CDR3: TGTGCCAGCAGTTTAGGGCTAGCGGGAGAGCAGTACTTC. Translating gives CASSLGLAGEQYF. Filled out from reference TRBV28 and TRBJ2-7, the complete variable domain reads DVKVTQSSRYLVKRTGEKVFLECVQDMDHENMFWYRQDPGLGLRLIYFSYDVKMKEKGDIPEGYSVSREKKERFSLILESASTNQTSMYLCASSLGLAGEQYFGPGTRLTVT.

This clone has more than one count but fewer than ten. This chain joins TRBV28 and TRBJ1-2; 9 bases map to TRBD1. The CDR3 sequence is 16 residues long. Trimming at V came to 6 bases and at J to 7 bases, leaving 15 bases not matched to a gene. Germline CDR1 is MDHEN and CDR2 is SYDVKM. For the CDR3, the DNA is TGTGCCAGCAGCTCCGGACAGGGGTTTCGGTTGCGTGGCTACACCTTC. This translates into CASSSGQGFRLRGYTF.

V usage is TRBV14 and J usage is TRBJ2-1; D is perhaps TRBD2 (6 bases). This CDR3 has 16 amino acids. Germline CDR1 is SGHDN and CDR2 is FVKESK. Trimming removed 0 bases from V and 7 bases from J, with 16 bases in between. The CDR3 sequence is CASSQERLVGGNEQFF. In DNA, the CDR3 is TGTGCCAGCAGCCAAGAGCGACTAGTCGGAGGGAATGAGCAGTTCTTC.

This clone was observed a few times. This chain links TRBV27 with TRBJ2-3; the match to TRBD1 covers 8 bases. The J segment lost 0 bases and the V segment lost 5 bases, leaving 10 bases of the junction unmatched. This CDR3 is built from 17 residues. Germline CDR1 MNHEY, CDR2 SMNVEV (reference sequence). In DNA, the CDR3 is TGTGCCAGCAGTGGCTGGCGGACAGGGTCTAGCACAGATACGCAGTATTTT. Its translation: CASSGWRTGSSTDTQYF.

The J gene is TRBJ1-2, the V gene TRBV6-1; TRBD1 matches at 8 bases. Trimming cost V 2 bases and J 5 bases; bases outside gene matches: 7. CDR1 and CDR2 from the germline V gene are MNHNS and SASEGT. This CDR3 region has 15 residues. The chain's CDR3 is CASSEPGQDAYGYTF. As DNA, the CDR3 is TGTGCCAGCAGTGAACCGGGACAGGATGCGTATGGCTACACCTTC.

This chain joins TRBV25-1 and TRBJ2-7, with TRBD1 as a possible D gene (5 bases). This CDR3 is built from 13 residues. The V end was cut by 10 bases, the J end by 5 bases, with 18 bases between. Looked up from germline, CDR1 is MGHDK and CDR2 is SYGVNS. The CDR3 DNA sequence: TGTGCCACACGGAGCAGGGTAACAGACGAGCAGTACTTC. It encodes CATRSRVTDEQYF.

The sample holds a few counts of this clone. This chain joins TRBV5-6 and TRBJ2-1; 8 positions agree with TRBD2. CDR1 and CDR2 (germline): SGHDT, YYEEEE. This CDR3 has 12 amino acids. With 4 bases clipped from V and 8 bases from J, the junction kept 2 bases outside the gene matches. In DNA, the CDR3 is TGTGCCAGCAGCGAGCGGGAGTATGAGCAGTTCTTC. Amino acid sequence: CASSEREYEQFF.

This chain uses TRBV28 with TRBJ1-6; no reliable D call. Germline V gene lookup returns CDR1 MDHEN and CDR2 SYDVKM. Trimming pared 7 bases from V and 7 bases from J, leaving 11 bases between. The CDR3 extends over 13 amino acids. The CDR3, as DNA: TGTGCCAGCATGAGGAGCGTGAATTCACCCCTCCACTTT. Translation: CASMRSVNSPLHF.

The CDR3 DNA sequence: TGTGCCAGCAGTCAACCGGGACAGGGCTATGGCTACACCTTC. Its translation is CASSQPGQGYGYTF. The chain combines TRBV28 with TRBJ1-2, with 9 positions matching TRBD1. The CDR3 sequence is 14 residues long. The germline gives CDR1 MDHEN, CDR2 SYDVKM. The V segment lost 5 bases and the J segment 4 bases; nucleotides outside the gene matches: 5.

The chain carries TRBV11-3 and TRBJ1-3; D not resolved. Germline V CDR1 and CDR2: SGHNT, YENEEA. Trimming stripped 3 bases from V and 2 bases from J, with 8 bases between. This CDR3 has 14 amino acids. This chain's CDR3 is CASSFSGTGNTIYF. The DNA of the CDR3 is TGTGCCAGCAGCTTTTCCGGGACTGGAAACACCATATATTTT.

This chain connects TRBV27 to TRBJ1-1, with D uncertain. The CDR3 totals 16 residues. The V end was cut by 5 bases, the J end by 1 base, with 17 bases between. The germline CDR1 and CDR2 sequences are MNHEY and SMNVEV (reference sequence). The DNA of the CDR3 is TGTGCCAGCAGTAGCCTCGGGTGGATAGGGAACACTGAAGCTTTCTTT. This codes for CASSSLGWIGNTEAFF.

A single count supports this clone. CDR3 nucleotides: TGTGCCAGCAGGGGGGGGGAAGAGACCCAGTACTTC. Its translation is CASRGGEETQYF. The genes are TRBV28 and TRBJ2-5, with 7 bases matching TRBD2. Per germline, CDR1 MDHEN and CDR2 SYDVKM. With 6 bases clipped from V and 3 bases from J, the junction kept 1 base outside the gene matches. The CDR3 length is 12 residues. The entire variable domain, with the rest obtained from reference TRBV28 and TRBJ2-5, is as follows: DVKVTQSSRYLVKRTGEKVFLECVQDMDHENMFWYRQDPGLGLRLIYFSYDVKMKEKGDIPEGYSVSREKKERFSLILESASTNQTSMYLCASRGGEETQYFGPGTRLLVL.

The chain carries TRBV2 and TRBJ2-1, with 12 bases identical to TRBD2. This CDR3 contains 15 residues. V lost 8 bases to trimming and J lost 7 bases; unmatched junction nucleotides: 9. Germline V gives CDR1 SNHLY, CDR2 FYNNEI. In DNA, the CDR3 is TGTGCCAGCGAAAGACTAGCGGGAGTGGGTAATGAGCAGTTCTTC. Its translation: CASERLAGVGNEQFF.

This clone has a single count. The V and J genes are TRBV27 and TRBJ1-1; D gene unclear. The CDR3 sequence is 13 residues long. From germline, CDR1 is MNHEY and CDR2 SMNVEV (reference sequence). Trimming shortened V by 7 bases and J by 4 bases, and 13 bases separated the two germline ends. DNA of the CDR3: TGTGCCAGCACCGATCGGGTGGGCACTGAAGCTTTCTTT. It codes for CASTDRVGTEAFF.

The genes are TRBV5-1 and TRBJ2-3; D remains ambiguous. Deletions cut 2 bases from V and 5 bases from J, with 18 bases between. CDR1 is SGHRS, CDR2 YFSETQ, per germline. The CDR3 has 16 residues. CDR3 sequence (DNA): TGCGCCAGCAGCTTAAGTGCTGCCCCAGAAAGAGATACGCAGTATTTT. This encodes CASSLSAAPERDTQYF. Variable domain in full (rest from reference TRBV5-1 and TRBJ2-3): KAGVTQTPRYLIKTRGQQVTLSCSPISGHRSVSWYQQTPGQGLQFLFEYFSETQRNKGNFPGRFSGRQFSNSRSEMNVSTLELGDSALYLCASSLSAAPERDTQYFGPGTRLTVL.

V gene TRBV5-4 combines with J gene TRBJ2-5; D is unresolved. Germline lookup yields CDR1 SGHNT and CDR2 YYREEE (reference sequence). The CDR3 covers 15 residues. Trimming left V 1 base short and J 2 bases short, with 12 bases between. CDR3 sequence (DNA): TGTGCCAGCAGCTTGTATGGTGGCATTCAAGAGACCCAGTACTTC. Amino acid sequence: CASSLYGGIQETQYF.

The chain has TRBV19 and TRBJ1-5; D may be TRBD1 (6 bases). The length of the CDR3 is 16 residues. V gave up 0 bases and J gave up 6 bases, with 15 bases separating them. The germline CDR1 and CDR2 sequences are LNHDA and SQIVND (reference sequence). This CDR3 reads CASSIDHSPQGQPQHF. As DNA, the CDR3 is TGTGCCAGTAGTATAGATCATTCCCCACAGGGTCAGCCCCAGCATTTT.

This chain links TRBV23-1 with TRBJ2-7; the match to TRBD1 covers 10 bases. TRBV23-1 is an open reading frame, and its role is uncertain. The CDR3 extends over 18 amino acids. V lost 3 bases to trimming and J lost 3 bases; unmatched junction nucleotides: 14. CDR3 region: CASSHSDRGLGHHYEQYV. The CDR3 DNA is TGCGCCAGCAGTCACTCAGACAGGGGGCTCGGTCACCACTACGAGCAGTACGTC.

The J gene is TRBJ1-5, the V gene TRBV19, with 9 bases identical to TRBD1. The CDR3 has 13 residues. V lost 7 bases to trimming and J lost 6 bases; unmatched junction nucleotides: 4. CDR1 is LNHDA, CDR2 SQIVND, per germline (reference sequence). The DNA of the CDR3 is TGTGCCAGTACCGGGACAGGGCTTCAGCCCCAGCATTTT. Amino acids: CASTGTGLQPQHF.